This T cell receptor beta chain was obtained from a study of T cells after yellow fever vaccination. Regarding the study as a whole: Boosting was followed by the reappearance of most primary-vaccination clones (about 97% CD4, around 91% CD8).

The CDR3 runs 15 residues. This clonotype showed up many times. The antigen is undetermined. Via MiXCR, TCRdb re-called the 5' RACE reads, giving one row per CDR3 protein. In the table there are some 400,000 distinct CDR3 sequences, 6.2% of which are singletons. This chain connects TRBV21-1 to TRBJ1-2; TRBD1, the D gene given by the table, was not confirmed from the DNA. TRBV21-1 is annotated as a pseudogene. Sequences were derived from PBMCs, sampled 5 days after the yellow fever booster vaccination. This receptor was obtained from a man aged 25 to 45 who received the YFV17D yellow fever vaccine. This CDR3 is CASNPLRDFNYGYTF. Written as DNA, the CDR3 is TGTGCCAGCAACCCCCTGAGGGACTTTAACTATGGCTACACCTTC.